The subject of this entry is one T cell receptor beta chain. This CDR3 has 18 amino acids. The V gene end was trimmed by 4 bases and the J gene end by 0 bases; junction bases not matched to a gene: 13. Germline lookup yields CDR1 SGHTA and CDR2 FQGNSA. These data are taken from a study of blood T cell repertoires in COVID-19. Across the study: The United States, Italy and Spain were the sources of the acute and convalescent COVID-19 samples.

All enrollees were roughly 18 to 89 years old and from about 24 US areas. TCRdb's copy holds only in-frame clones and misses some; the assay was immunoSEQ multiplex PCR. The sample lists 300,000 to 350,000 clones; 80% to 90% were seen once. Sequencing input: PBMCs or T cells enriched from blood (not recorded which). This clonotype was sampled from a woman in her thirties or forties with acute COVID-19. The chain combines TRBV7-2 with TRBJ2-3; 7 bases agree with TRBD1. The CDR3 DNA reads TGTGCCAGCAGCTCCAGATTGACAGGGCACATGAGCACAGATACGCAGTATTTT. This codes for CASSSRLTGHMSTDTQYF.